Detailed here is one TCR beta chain. Different DNA sequences within this sample yield the same CDR3. The record originates from a study of blood T cell repertoires in COVID-19. Sequencing was performed with immunoSEQ multiplex PCR; in TCRdb, only in-frame clones are kept and a portion is missing. The data hold some 460,000 clones, with about 89% observed a single time. CDR1 is LGHDT and CDR2 is YNNKEL in the germline V gene (reference sequence). The trim removed 1 base at V and 7 bases at J, leaving 4 bases unmatched. The CDR3 totals 14 residues. The sequence came from a woman aged 25 to 39 with acute or convalescent COVID-19. The chain carries TRBV3-1 (or the pseudogene TRBV3-2) and TRBJ1-2, with 9 positions matching TRBD1. Sequenced material: peripheral blood. CDR3 residues: CASSQGGQGSGYTF. CDR3 nucleotide sequence: TGTGCCAGCAGCCAAGGGGGACAGGGATCTGGCTACACCTTC.